One and the same sample provided the 9 T cell receptor beta chains below, sequenced in a study of blood T cell repertoires in COVID-19. Using immunoSEQ multiplex PCR, the repertoire was profiled, and TCRdb retains in-frame clones only, with some absent. The data contain about 140,000 clones, about 80% of them seen just once; the ten biggest clones take up 4%. Sample: peripheral blood. These receptors originate from a woman aged 55-69 years with acute or convalescent COVID-19.

This clone appeared a single time. The chain has TRBV6-6 and TRBJ1-1; no definite D call. Germline V lookup: CDR1 MNHNY, CDR2 SVGAGI (reference sequence). The CDR3 runs to 12 residues. With 5 bases removed from V and 2 bases from J, the gap between germline ends came to 6 bases. In DNA form, the CDR3 reads TGTGCCAGCAGTCAACATAACACTGAAGCTTTCTTT. Translated, it gives CASSQHNTEAFF.

This rearrangement joins TRBV2 to TRBJ2-4; a possible D gene is TRBD2 (5 bases). With 6 bases removed from V and 0 bases from J, the gap between germline ends came to 18 bases. Germline CDR1 and CDR2: SNHLY and FYNNEI. The CDR3 loop spans 17 amino acids. This CDR3 reads CASRRLFYDVAKNIQYF. CDR3 coding DNA: TGTGCCAGCAGGAGACTATTTTACGACGTAGCCAAAAACATTCAGTACTTC.

The rearrangement links TRBV28 to TRBJ1-6, with TRBD1 identical over 7 bases. V gave up 6 bases and J gave up 4 bases; unmatched junction bases: 6. Germline V gene sequence: CDR1 MDHEN, CDR2 SYDVKM. The length of the CDR3 is 15 residues. CDR3 DNA sequence: TGTGCCAGCAGCCGACAGGGACTTTATAATTCACCCCTCCACTTT. Residues: CASSRQGLYNSPLHF.

The J gene is TRBJ1-2, the V gene TRBV19; D gene ambiguous. Trimming took 8 bases from V and 7 from J, leaving 17 bases between them. Germline values: CDR1 LNHDA, CDR2 SQIVND (reference sequence). CDR3 length equals 13 residues. Written as DNA, the CDR3 is TGTGCCAGTCGGGAGCCCTATCCGTCTGGCTACACCTTC. Protein sequence: CASREPYPSGYTF.

The chain joins TRBV27 to TRBJ2-1, with D tentatively TRBD2 (5 bases). The germline CDR1 and CDR2 sequences are MNHEY and SMNVEV (reference sequence). The CDR3 extends over 16 amino acids. Trimming removed 5 bases from V and 4 bases from J, with 18 bases in between. The CDR3 DNA is TGTGCCAGCAGTCTCCTAGGTGGGAGTAGATACAATGAGCAGTTCTTC. It encodes CASSLLGGSRYNEQFF.

The chain recombines TRBV28 with TRBJ1-2; no reliable D call. The CDR3 is 12 amino acids. The V end was cut by 6 bases, the J end by 4 bases, with 9 bases between. CDR1 is MDHEN and CDR2 is SYDVKM in the germline V gene. CDR3 in amino acids: CASSPGSYGYTF. For the CDR3, the DNA is TGTGCCAGCAGCCCAGGAAGCTATGGCTACACCTTC.

The chain employs TRBV28 and TRBJ1-2; D gene uncertain. The CDR3 consists of 13 residues. Looked up from germline, CDR1 is MDHEN and CDR2 is SYDVKM. Trimming took off 5 bases at V and 5 bases at J, with 12 bases between the two ends. Written as DNA, the CDR3 is TGTGCCAGCAGTGATTCACAGCGGTATGGCTACACCTTC. Its translation: CASSDSQRYGYTF.

The chain couples TRBV4-2 to TRBJ2-2; D call uncertain. V was clipped by 2 bases and J by 0 bases, with 16 bases between them. The CDR3 runs to 18 residues. The germline V gene encodes CDR1 LGHNA and CDR2 YNFKEQ. This CDR3 is CASSQSPRLDANTGELFF. The CDR3 nucleotides read TGTGCCAGCAGCCAAAGCCCCAGGTTAGATGCGAACACCGGGGAGCTGTTTTTT.

The V and J genes are TRBV15 and TRBJ2-1; perhaps TRBD2 as D (5 bases). CDR3 size: 14 residues. V lost 4 bases and J lost 5, with 12 bases in between. Per the germline V gene, CDR1 is LNHNV and CDR2 is YYDKDF (reference sequence). CDR3 bases: TGTGCCACCAGCACTTCCGGGGATAACAATGAGCAGTTCTTC. This encodes CATSTSGDNNEQFF.